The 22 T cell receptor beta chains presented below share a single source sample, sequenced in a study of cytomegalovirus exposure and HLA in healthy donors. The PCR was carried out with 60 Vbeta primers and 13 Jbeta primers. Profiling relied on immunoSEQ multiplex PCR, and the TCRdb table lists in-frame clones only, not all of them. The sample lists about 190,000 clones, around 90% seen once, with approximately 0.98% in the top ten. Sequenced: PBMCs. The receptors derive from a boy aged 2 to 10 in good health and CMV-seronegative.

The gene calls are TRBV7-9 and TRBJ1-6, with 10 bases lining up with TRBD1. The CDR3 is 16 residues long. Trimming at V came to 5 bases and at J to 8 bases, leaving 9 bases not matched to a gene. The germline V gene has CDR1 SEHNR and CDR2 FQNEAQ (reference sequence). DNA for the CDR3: TGTGCCAGCAGCCTAACGGAGGGACAGGGGTATTCACCCCTCCACTTT. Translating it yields CASSLTEGQGYSPLHF.

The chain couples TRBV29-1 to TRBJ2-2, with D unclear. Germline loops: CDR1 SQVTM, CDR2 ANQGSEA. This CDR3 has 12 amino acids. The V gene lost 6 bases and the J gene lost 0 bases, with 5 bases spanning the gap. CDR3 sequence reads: CSVGPNTGELFF. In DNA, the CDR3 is TGCAGCGTCGGTCCGAACACCGGGGAGCTGTTTTTT.

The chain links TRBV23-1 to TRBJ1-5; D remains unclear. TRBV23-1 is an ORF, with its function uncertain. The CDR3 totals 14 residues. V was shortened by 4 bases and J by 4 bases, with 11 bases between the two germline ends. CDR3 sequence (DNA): TGCGCCAGCAGTCTGGGTGGGCCTAATCAGCCCCAGCATTTT. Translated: CASSLGGPNQPQHF.

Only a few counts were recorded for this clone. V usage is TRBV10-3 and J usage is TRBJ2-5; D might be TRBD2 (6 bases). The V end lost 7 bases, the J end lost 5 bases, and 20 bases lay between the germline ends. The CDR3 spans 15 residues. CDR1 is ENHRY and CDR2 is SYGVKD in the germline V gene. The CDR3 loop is CAIMTPGGTSETQYF. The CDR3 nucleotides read TGTGCCATCATGACCCCAGGAGGGACGAGTGAGACCCAGTACTTC.

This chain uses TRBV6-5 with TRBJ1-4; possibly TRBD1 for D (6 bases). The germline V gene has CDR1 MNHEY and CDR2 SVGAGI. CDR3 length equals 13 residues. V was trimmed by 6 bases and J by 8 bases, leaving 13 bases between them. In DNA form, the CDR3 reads TGTGCCAGCAGCTCCCGGGACACAGAAAAACTGTTTTTT. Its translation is CASSSRDTEKLFF.

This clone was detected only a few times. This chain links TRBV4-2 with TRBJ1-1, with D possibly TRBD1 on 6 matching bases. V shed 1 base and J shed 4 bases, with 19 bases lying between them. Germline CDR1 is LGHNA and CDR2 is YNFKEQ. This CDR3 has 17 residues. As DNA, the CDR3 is TGTGCCAGCAGCCAAGGACAACCCGACTTAGGGGGCACTGAAGCTTTCTTT. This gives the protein CASSQGQPDLGGTEAFF.

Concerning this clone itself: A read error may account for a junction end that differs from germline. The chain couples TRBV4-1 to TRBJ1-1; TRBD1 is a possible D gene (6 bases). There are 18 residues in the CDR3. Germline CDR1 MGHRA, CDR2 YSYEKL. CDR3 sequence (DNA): TGCGGCAGCAGCCAGGGGACGGGGAAGATCAGAGGGGGCACTGAAGCTTTCTTT. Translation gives CGSSQGTGKIRGGTEAFF.

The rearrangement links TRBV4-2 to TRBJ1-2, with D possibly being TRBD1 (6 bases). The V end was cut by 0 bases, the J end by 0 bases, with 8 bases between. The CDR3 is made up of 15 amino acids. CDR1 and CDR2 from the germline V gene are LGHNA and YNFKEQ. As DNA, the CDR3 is TGTGCCAGCAGCCAAGATTACAGGGCTAACTATGGCTACACCTTC. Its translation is CASSQDYRANYGYTF.

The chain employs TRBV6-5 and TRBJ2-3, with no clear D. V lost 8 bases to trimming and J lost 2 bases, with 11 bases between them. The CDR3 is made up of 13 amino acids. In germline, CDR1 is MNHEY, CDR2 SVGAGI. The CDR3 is CASLNSNTDTQYF. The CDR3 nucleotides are TGTGCCAGCCTAAACTCTAACACAGATACGCAGTATTTT.

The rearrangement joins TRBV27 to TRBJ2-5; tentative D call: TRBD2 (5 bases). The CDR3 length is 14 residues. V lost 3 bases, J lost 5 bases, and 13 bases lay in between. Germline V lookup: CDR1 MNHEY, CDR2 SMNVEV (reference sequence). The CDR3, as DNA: TGTGCCAGCAGTTTTCTTGGCGGGCAGGAGACCCAGTACTTC. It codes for CASSFLGGQETQYF.

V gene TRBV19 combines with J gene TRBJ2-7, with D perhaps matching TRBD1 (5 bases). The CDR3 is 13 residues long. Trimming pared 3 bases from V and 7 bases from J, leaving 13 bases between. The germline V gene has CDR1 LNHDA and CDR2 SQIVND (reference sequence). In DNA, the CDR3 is TGTGCCAGTAGTATTTCATTCCGGACAGAGCAGTACTTC. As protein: CASSISFRTEQYF.

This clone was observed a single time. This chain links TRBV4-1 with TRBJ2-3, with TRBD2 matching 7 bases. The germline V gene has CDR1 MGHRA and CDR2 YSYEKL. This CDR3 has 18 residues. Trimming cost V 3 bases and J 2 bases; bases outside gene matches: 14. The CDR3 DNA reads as TGCGCCAGCAGCCAGGTGCCCCTAGCGGAGACCTACACAGATACGCAGTATTTT. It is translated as CASSQVPLAETYTDTQYF.

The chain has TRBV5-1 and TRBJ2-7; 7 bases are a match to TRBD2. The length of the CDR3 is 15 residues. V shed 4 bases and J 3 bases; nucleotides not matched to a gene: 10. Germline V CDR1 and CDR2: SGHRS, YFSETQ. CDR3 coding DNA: TGCGCCAGCAGCCGCTTTGGGGGGGGAAACTACGAGCAGTACTTC. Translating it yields CASSRFGGGNYEQYF.

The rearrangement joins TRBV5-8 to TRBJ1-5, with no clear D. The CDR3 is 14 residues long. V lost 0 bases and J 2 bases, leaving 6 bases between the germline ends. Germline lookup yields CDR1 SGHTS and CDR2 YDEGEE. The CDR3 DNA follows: TGTGCCAGCAGCTTGGACACCCGCAATCAGCCCCAGCATTTT. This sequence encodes CASSLDTRNQPQHF.

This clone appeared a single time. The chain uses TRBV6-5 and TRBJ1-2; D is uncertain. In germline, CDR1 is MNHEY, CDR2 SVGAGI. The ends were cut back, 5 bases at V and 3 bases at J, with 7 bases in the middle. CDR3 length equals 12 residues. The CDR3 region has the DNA TGTGCCAGCAGTCCCGGTTACTATGGCTACACCTTC. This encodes CASSPGYYGYTF.

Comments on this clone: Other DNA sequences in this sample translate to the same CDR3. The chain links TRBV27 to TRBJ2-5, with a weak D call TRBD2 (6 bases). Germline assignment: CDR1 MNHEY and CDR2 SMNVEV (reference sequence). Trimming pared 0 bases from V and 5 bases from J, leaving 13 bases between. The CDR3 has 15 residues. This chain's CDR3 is CASSLSRLGGETQYF. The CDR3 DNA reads TGTGCCAGCAGTTTATCGCGACTAGGAGGGGAGACCCAGTACTTC.

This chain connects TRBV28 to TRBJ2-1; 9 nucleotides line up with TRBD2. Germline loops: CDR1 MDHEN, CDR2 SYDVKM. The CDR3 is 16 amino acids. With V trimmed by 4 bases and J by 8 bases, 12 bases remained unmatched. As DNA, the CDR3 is TGTGCCAGCAGTTATAGCCCCTTTAGCGGGAGTTATGAGCAGTTCTTC. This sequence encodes CASSYSPFSGSYEQFF.

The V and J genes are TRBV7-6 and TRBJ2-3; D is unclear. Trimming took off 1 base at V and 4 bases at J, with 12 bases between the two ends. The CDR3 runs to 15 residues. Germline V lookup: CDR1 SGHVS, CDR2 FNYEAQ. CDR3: CASSLELSPADTQYF. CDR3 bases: TGTGCCAGCAGCTTAGAGCTATCACCCGCAGATACGCAGTATTTT. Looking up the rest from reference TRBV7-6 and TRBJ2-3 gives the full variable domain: GAGVSQSPRYKVTKRGQDVALRCDPISGHVSLYWYRQALGQGPEFLTYFNYEAQQDKSGLPNDRFSAERPEGSISTLTIQRTEQRDSAMYRCASSLELSPADTQYFGPGTRLTVL.

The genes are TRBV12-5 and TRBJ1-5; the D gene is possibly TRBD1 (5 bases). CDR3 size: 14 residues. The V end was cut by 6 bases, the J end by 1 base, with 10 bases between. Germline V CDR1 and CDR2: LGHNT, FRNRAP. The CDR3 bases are TGTGCTAGTGGCAAAAGGGGAAGCAATCAGCCCCAGCATTTT. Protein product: CASGKRGSNQPQHF.

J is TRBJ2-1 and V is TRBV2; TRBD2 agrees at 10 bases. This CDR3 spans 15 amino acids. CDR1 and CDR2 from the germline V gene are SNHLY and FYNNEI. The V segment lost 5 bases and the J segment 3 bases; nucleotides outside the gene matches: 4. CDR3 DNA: TGTGCCAGCAGTCGCCTAGCGGGAGACTACAATGAGCAGTTCTTC. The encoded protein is CASSRLAGDYNEQFF.

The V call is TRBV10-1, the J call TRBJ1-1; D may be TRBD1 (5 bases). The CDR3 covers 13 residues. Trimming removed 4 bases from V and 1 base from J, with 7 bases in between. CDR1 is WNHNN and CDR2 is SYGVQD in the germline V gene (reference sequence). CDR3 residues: CASSATGNTEAFF. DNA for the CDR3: TGCGCCAGCAGTGCTACAGGGAACACTGAAGCTTTCTTT.

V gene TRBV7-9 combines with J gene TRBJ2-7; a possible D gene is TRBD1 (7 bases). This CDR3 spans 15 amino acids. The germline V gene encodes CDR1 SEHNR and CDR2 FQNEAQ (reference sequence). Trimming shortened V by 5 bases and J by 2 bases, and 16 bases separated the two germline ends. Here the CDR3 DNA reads TGTGCCAGCAGCCCTCCAGGGGGACTGGCCTACGAGCAGTACTTC. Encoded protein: CASSPPGGLAYEQYF.